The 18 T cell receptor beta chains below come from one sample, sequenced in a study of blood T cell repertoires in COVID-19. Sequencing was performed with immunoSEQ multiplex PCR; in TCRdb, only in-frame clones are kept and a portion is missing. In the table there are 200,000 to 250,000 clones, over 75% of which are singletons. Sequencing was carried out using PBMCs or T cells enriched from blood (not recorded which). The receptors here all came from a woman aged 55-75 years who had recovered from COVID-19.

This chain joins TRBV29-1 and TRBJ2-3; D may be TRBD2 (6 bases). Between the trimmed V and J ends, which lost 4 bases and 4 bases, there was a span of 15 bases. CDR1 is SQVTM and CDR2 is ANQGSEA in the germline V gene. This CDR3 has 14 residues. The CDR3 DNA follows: TGCAGCGTTGTAGTCGGGGGAGCAGCAGATACGCAGTATTTT. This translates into CSVVVGGAADTQYF.

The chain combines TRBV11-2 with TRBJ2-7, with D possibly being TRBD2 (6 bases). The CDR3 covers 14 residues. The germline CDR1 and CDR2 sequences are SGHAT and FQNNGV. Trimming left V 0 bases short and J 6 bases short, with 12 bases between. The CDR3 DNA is TGTGCCAGCAGCTTAGAGGCGACTAGTCGCGAGCAGTACTTC. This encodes CASSLEATSREQYF.

In DNA form, the CDR3 reads TGTGCCATCAGTGACCCTAACCAGGGGGGCAATGAAAAACTGTTTTTT. It specifies CAISDPNQGGNEKLFF. The chain joins TRBV10-3 to TRBJ1-4, with 7 nucleotides matching TRBD1. Losses at the gene ends were 3 bases for V and 5 bases for J; bases not matched to a gene: 9. The CDR3 contains 16 residues. Germline assignment: CDR1 ENHRY and CDR2 SYGVKD.

DNA of the CDR3: TGCGCCAGCAGTTCAGGGGTACATCAGCCCCAGCATTTT. Its protein is CASSSGVHQPQHF. V and J are TRBV10-1 and TRBJ1-5, with TRBD1 as a possible D gene (6 bases). CDR1 and CDR2 from the germline V gene are WNHNN and SYGVQD (reference sequence). Deletions cut 5 bases from V and 5 bases from J, with 10 bases between. The CDR3 covers 13 residues.

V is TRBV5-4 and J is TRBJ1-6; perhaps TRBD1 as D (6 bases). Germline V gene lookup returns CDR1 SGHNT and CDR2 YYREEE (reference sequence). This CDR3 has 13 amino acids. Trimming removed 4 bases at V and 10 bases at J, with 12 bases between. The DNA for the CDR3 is TGTGCCAGCAGCGAGGGGGTCCGGTCACCCCTCCACTTT. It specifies CASSEGVRSPLHF.

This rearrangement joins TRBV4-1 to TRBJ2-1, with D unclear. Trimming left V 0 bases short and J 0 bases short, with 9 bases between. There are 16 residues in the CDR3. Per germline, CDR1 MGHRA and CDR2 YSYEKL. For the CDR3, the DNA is TGCGCCAGCAGCCAAGATCCCGAGAGCTCCTACAATGAGCAGTTCTTC. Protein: CASSQDPESSYNEQFF.

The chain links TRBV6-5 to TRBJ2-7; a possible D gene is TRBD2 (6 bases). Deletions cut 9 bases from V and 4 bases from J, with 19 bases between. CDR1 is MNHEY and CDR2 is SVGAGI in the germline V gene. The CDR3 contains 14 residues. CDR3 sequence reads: CASTTGLPSYEQYF. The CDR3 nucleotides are TGTGCCAGTACGACGGGACTCCCTTCTTACGAGCAGTACTTC.

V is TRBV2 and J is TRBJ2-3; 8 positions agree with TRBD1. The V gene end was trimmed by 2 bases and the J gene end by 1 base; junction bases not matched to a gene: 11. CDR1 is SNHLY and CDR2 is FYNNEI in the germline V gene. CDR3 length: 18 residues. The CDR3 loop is CASSELRRPGQGTDTQYF. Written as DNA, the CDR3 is TGTGCCAGCAGTGAATTAAGGCGTCCGGGACAGGGCACAGATACGCAGTATTTT.

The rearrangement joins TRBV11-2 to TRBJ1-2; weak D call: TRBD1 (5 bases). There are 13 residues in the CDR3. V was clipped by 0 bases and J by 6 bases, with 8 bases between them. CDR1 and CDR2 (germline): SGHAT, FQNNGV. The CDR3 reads CASSLEPGNGYTF. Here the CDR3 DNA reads TGTGCCAGCAGCTTAGAACCAGGGAATGGCTACACCTTC.

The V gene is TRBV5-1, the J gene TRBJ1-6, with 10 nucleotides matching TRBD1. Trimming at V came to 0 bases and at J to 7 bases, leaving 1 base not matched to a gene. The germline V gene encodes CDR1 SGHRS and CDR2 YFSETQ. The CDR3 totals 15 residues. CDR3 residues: CASSLVGQGNSPLHF. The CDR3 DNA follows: TGCGCCAGCAGCTTGGTGGGACAGGGGAATTCACCCCTCCACTTT.

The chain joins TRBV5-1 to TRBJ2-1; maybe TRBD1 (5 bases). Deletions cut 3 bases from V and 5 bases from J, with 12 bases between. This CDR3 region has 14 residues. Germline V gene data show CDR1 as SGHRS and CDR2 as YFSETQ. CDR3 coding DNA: TGCGCCAGCAGCTATTCAGACAGTAACAATGAGCAGTTCTTC. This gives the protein CASSYSDSNNEQFF.

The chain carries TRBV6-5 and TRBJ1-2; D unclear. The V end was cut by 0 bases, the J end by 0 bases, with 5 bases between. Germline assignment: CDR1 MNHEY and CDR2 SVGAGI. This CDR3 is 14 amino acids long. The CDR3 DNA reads TGTGCCAGCAGTTACTCGCGGTCTAACTATGGCTACACCTTC. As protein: CASSYSRSNYGYTF.

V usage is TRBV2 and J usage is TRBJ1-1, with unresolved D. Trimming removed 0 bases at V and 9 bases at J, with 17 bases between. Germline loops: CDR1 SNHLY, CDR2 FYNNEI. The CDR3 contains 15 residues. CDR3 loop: CASSEARTTVGQAFF. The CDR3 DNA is TGTGCCAGCAGTGAAGCGCGAACCACCGTTGGGCAAGCTTTCTTT.

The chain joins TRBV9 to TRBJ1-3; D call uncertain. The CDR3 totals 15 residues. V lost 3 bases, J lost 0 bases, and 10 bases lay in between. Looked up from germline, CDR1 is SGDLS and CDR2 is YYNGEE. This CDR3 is CASSANSLSGNTIYF. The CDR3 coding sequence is TGTGCCAGCAGCGCGAACAGTCTCTCTGGAAACACCATATATTTT.

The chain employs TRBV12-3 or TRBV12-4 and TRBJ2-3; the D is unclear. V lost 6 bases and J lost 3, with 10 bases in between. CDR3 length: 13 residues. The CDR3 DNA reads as TGTGCCAGCAGGCGGTTCGGGACAGATACGCAGTATTTT. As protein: CASRRFGTDTQYF.

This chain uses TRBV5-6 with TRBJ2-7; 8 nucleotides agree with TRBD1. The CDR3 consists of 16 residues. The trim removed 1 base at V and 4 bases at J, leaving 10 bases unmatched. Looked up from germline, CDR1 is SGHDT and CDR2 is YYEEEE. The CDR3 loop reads CASSLSRDRFLYEQYF. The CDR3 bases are TGTGCCAGCAGCTTGTCACGGGACAGGTTCCTATACGAGCAGTACTTC.

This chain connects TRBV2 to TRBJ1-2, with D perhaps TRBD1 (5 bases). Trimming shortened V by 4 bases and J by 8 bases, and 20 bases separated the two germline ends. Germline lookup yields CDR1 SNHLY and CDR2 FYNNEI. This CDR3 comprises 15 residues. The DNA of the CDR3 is TGTGCCAGCAGTGTCTCGGTCGTGCGGGGCGACGGCTACACCTTC. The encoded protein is CASSVSVVRGDGYTF. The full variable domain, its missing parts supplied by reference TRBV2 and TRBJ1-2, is EPEVTQTPSHQVTQMGQEVILRCVPISNHLYFYWYRQILGQKVEFLVSFYNNEISEKSEIFDDQFSVERPDGSNFTLKIRSTKLEDSAMYFCASSVSVVRGDGYTFGSGTRLTVV.

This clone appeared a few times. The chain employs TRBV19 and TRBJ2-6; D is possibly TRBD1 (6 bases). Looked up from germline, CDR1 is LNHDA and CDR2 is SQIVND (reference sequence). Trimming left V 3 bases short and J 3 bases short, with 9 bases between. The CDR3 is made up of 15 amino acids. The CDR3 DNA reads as TGTGCCAGTAGTATTAGGGGGATTGGGGCCAACGTCCTGACTTTC. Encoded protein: CASSIRGIGANVLTF.